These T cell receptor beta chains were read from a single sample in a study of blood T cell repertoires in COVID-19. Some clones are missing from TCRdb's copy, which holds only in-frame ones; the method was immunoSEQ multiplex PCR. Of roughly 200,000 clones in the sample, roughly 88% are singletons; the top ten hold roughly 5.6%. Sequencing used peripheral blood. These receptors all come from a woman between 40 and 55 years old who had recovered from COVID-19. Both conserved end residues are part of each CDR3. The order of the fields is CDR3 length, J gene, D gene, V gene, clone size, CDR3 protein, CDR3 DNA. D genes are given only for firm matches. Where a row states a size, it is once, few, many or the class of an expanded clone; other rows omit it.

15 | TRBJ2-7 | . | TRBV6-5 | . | CATKGVGTSLYEQYF | TGTGCCACCAAGGGGGTCGGGACATCACTTTACGAGCAGTACTTC
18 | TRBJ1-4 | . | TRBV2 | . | CASSEALQGFISNEKLFF | TGTGCCAGCAGTGAAGCGCTTCAGGGTTTTATTTCGAATGAAAAACTGTTTTTT
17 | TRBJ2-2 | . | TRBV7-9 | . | CASSLARPTGFPGELFF | TGTGCCAGCAGCTTAGCGCGGCCGACAGGTTTTCCCGGGGAGCTGTTTTTT
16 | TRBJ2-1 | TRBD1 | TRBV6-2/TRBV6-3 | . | CASSDRVALVYNEQFF | TGTGCCAGCAGCGACAGGGTAGCGCTAGTCTACAATGAGCAGTTCTTC
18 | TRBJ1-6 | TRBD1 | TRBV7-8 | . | CASSRGQGASSYNSPLHF | TGTGCCAGCAGCAGGGGACAGGGGGCGAGTTCCTATAATTCACCCCTCCACTTT
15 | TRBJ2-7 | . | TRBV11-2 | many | CASSLPSESSYEQYF | TGTGCCAGCAGCTTACCCAGCGAGAGCTCCTACGAGCAGTACTTC
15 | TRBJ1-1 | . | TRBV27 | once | CASSTRSSSNTEAFF | TGTGCCAGCAGTACCCGATCGAGTTCGAACACTGAAGCTTTCTTT
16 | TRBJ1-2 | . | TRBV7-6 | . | CASSPQATGQGYGYTF | TGTGCCAGCAGCCCCCAGGCGACAGGCCAGGGTTATGGCTACACCTTC
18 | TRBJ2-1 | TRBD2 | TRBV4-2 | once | CASSQVLGGLGFYNEQFF | TGTGCCAGCAGCCAGGTATTGGGAGGGCTTGGGTTCTACAATGAGCAGTTCTTC
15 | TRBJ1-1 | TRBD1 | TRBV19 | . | CASSQYRTGDTEAFF | TGTGCCAGTAGTCAATATCGGACAGGGGACACTGAAGCTTTCTTT
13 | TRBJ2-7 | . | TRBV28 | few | CASSLISRHEQYF | TGTGCCAGCAGTTTAATTTCCAGGCACGAGCAGTACTTC
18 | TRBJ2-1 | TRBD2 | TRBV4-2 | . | CASSQENRLADPYNEQFF | TGTGCCAGCAGCCAAGAGAATCGGCTAGCGGACCCTTACAATGAGCAGTTCTTC
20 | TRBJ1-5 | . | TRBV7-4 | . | CASSRREIPSERYSNQPQHF | TGTGCCAGCAGCCGGAGAGAGATCCCATCGGAAAGATATAGCAATCAGCCCCAGCATTTT
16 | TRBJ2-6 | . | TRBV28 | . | CASSLGQVSGANVLTF | TGTGCCAGCAGTTTAGGGCAGGTCTCTGGGGCCAACGTCCTGACTTTC
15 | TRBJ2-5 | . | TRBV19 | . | CASSITRGTRETQYF | TGTGCCAGTAGTATAACTAGGGGGACCAGAGAGACCCAGTACTTC
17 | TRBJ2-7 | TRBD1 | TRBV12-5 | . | CASGLVRLDRVDYEQYF | TGTGCTAGTGGTTTGGTACGATTGGACAGGGTAGACTACGAGCAGTACTTC
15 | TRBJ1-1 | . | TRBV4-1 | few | CASSQEAGMNTEAFF | TGCGCCAGCAGCCAAGAGGCGGGTATGAACACTGAAGCTTTCTTT
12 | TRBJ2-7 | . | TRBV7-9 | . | CASSLGVYEQYF | TGTGCCAGCAGCTTAGGAGTGTACGAGCAGTACTTC
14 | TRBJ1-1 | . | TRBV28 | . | CASSPSLGRTEAFF | TGTGCCAGCAGTCCATCCCTGGGGCGTACTGAAGCTTTCTTT
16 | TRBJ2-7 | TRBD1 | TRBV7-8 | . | CASSLAPDRVSYEQYF | TGTGCCAGCAGCTTAGCCCCCGACAGGGTATCCTACGAGCAGTACTTC
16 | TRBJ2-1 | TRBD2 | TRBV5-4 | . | CASSLVVAGGPGEQFF | TGTGCCAGCAGCTTGGTGGTAGCGGGAGGGCCCGGTGAGCAGTTCTTC
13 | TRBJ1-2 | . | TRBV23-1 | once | CASSQSKGEGYTF | TGCGCCAGCAGTCAATCGAAAGGGGAAGGCTACACCTTC
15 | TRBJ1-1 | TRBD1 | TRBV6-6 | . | CASSWRPGGDTEAFF | TGTGCCAGCAGTTGGCGCCCAGGGGGAGACACTGAAGCTTTCTTT
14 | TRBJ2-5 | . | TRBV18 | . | CASSPGDSQETQYF | TGTGCCAGCTCACCGGGGGACTCACAAGAGACCCAGTACTTC
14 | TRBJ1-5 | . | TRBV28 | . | CASSLGRNDRPQHF | TGTGCCAGCAGTTTAGGCAGGAATGATCGGCCCCAGCATTTT
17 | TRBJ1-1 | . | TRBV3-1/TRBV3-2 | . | CASSQDRGQGINTEAFF | TGTGCCAGCAGCCAAGATCGAGGCCAGGGGATTAACACTGAAGCTTTCTTT
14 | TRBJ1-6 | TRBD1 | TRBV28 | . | CASSSGQGGSPLHF | TGTGCCAGCAGTTCCGGACAGGGGGGTTCACCCCTCCACTTT
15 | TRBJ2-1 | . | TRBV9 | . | CASNPEESSYNEQFF | TGTGCCAGCAATCCGGAGGAGAGCTCCTACAATGAGCAGTTCTTC
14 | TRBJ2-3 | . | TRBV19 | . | CASSPGYRTDTQYF | TGTGCCAGTAGTCCGGGGTACCGCACAGATACGCAGTATTTT
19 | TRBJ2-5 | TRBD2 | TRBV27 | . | CASSLFGQSTSGSQETQYF | TGTGCCAGCAGTTTATTCGGTCAGTCGACTAGCGGATCCCAAGAGACCCAGTACTTC
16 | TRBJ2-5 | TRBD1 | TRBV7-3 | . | CASSFPRDRTQETQYF | TGTGCCAGCAGCTTCCCCAGGGACAGAACACAAGAGACCCAGTACTTC
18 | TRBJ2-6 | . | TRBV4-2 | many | CASSHSNSANSGANVLTF | TGTGCCAGCAGCCATAGTAATAGCGCAAACTCTGGGGCCAACGTCCTGACTTTC
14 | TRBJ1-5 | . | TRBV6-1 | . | CASSEALSNQPQHF | TGTGCCAGCAGTGAAGCCCTTAGCAATCAGCCCCAGCATTTT
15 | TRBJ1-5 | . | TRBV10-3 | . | CAISGDGGAGQPQHF | TGTGCCATCAGTGGGGATGGAGGTGCTGGGCAGCCCCAGCATTTT
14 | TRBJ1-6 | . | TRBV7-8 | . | CASSLGLVNSPLHF | TGTGCCAGCAGCTTAGGACTGGTTAATTCACCCCTCCACTTT
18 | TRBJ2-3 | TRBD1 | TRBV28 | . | CASSPPYPPGQSTDTQYF | TGTGCCAGCAGTCCCCCGTACCCCCCGGGACAGAGCACAGATACGCAGTATTTT
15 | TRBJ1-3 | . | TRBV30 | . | CAWSVMWGTGNTIYF | TGTGCCTGGAGTGTAATGTGGGGCACTGGAAACACCATATATTTT
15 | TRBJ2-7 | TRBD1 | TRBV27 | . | CASSGRDRPTYEQYF | TGTGCCAGCAGTGGCCGGGACAGGCCGACCTACGAGCAGTACTTC
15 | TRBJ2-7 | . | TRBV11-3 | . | CASSYGGGSLPEQYF | TGTGCCAGCAGCTATGGGGGAGGATCCCTTCCCGAGCAGTACTTC
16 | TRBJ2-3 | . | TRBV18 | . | CASSPQGRGSTDTQYF | TGTGCCAGCTCACCACAGGGCAGGGGTAGCACAGATACGCAGTATTTT